These 20 T cell receptor beta chains were all obtained from the same sample, sequenced in a study of human T cells and chemical hapten exposure. Researchers extracted total RNA from unfractionated whole blood. Each CDR3 protein gets one entry after TCRdb re-called the 5' RACE reads with MiXCR. The table includes about 140,000 distinct CDR3 sequences, roughly 4% detected once. Every receptor here comes from a female donor in good health.

This clonotype has ten or more counts. The chain carries TRBV5-6 and TRBJ2-2, with D perhaps TRBD2 (5 bases). The CDR3 length is 14 residues. V lost 4 bases and J 5 bases, leaving 12 bases between the germline ends. Per germline, CDR1 SGHDT and CDR2 YYEEEE. In DNA form, the CDR3 reads TGTGCCAGCAGCCTGGTGGGAGTTACCGGGGAGCTGTTTTTT. Amino acid sequence: CASSLVGVTGELFF.

The chain carries TRBV7-2 and TRBJ1-3, with 10 bases lining up with TRBD1. CDR1 and CDR2 (germline): SGHTA, FQGNSA. V shed 7 bases and J 6 bases; nucleotides not matched to a gene: 9. This CDR3 has 15 amino acids. This chain's CDR3 is CASTLDRGHENTIYF. The CDR3 DNA is TGTGCCAGCACGCTAGACAGGGGGCACGAAAACACCATATATTTT.

The chain joins TRBV7-2 to TRBJ2-7, with D tentatively TRBD2 (6 bases). CDR3 length: 13 amino acids. V shed 6 bases and J shed 6 bases, with 15 bases lying between them. CDR1 is SGHTA, CDR2 FQGNSA, per germline. CDR3 in DNA: TGTGCCAGCAGTCAGCTCTCGGGGGTCGAGCAGTACTTC. Translating gives CASSQLSGVEQYF.

This clonotype has only a few counts. The rearrangement joins TRBV7-2 to TRBJ2-7, with 12 bases matching TRBD2. From germline, CDR1 is SGHTA and CDR2 FQGNSA. The V gene end was trimmed by 4 bases and the J gene end by 0 bases; junction bases not matched to a gene: 7. The CDR3 loop spans 17 amino acids. Written as DNA, the CDR3 is TGTGCCAGCAGCTCTAGACTAGCGGGGGCTAGCTCCTACGAGCAGTACTTC. Its protein is CASSSRLAGASSYEQYF.

This clonotype was observed at least ten times. J is TRBJ2-2 and V is TRBV6-4, with D possibly being TRBD1 (5 bases). Trimming removed 6 bases from V and 5 bases from J, with 10 bases in between. The CDR3 sequence is 13 residues long. Germline loops: CDR1 MRHNA, CDR2 SNTAGT. This CDR3 reads CASSRDNTGELFF. Written as DNA, the CDR3 is TGTGCCAGCAGCAGGGATAATACCGGGGAGCTGTTTTTT.

The table lists this clonotype with many counts. The rearrangement uses TRBV6-2 or TRBV6-3 and TRBJ2-1; 7 bases line up with TRBD2. Germline V gives CDR1 MNHEY, CDR2 SVGEGT. The CDR3 is made up of 15 amino acids. V was pared by 5 bases and J by 8 bases, with 12 bases of the junction left unmatched. This CDR3 reads CASSRGRGRAHEQFF. The CDR3 region has the DNA TGTGCCAGCAGTCGAGGCCGGGGGAGGGCACATGAGCAGTTCTTC.

The table lists this clonotype with many counts. V usage is TRBV20-1 and J usage is TRBJ1-1; D call uncertain. V lost 4 bases and J 0 bases, leaving 12 bases between the germline ends. This CDR3 has 14 amino acids. Per germline, CDR1 DFQATT and CDR2 SNEGSKA (reference sequence). This CDR3 is CSATPIGVNTEAFF. DNA for the CDR3: TGCAGTGCTACGCCGATAGGCGTGAACACTGAAGCTTTCTTT.

This clonotype was detected many times. The chain carries TRBV4-1 and TRBJ2-7; 14 bases fit TRBD2. Germline V CDR1 and CDR2: MGHRA, YSYEKL. Losses at the gene ends were 2 bases for V and 0 bases for J; bases not matched to a gene: 12. This CDR3 contains 20 residues. The chain's CDR3 is CASSQTTGTSGGRSSYEQYF. The CDR3 coding sequence is TGCGCCAGCAGCCAAACGACCGGGACTAGCGGGGGTCGAAGCTCCTACGAGCAGTACTTC.

This clonotype has a count of ten or more. V gene TRBV9 combines with J gene TRBJ2-2, with a possible D match to TRBD2 (7 bases). V gave up 3 bases and J gave up 3 bases, with 15 bases separating them. The CDR3 is 16 amino acids. Germline CDR1 reads SGDLS; CDR2 reads YYNGEE. The CDR3 coding sequence is TGTGCCAGCAGCGCAGTCAGGGGAGGGTACACCGGGGAGCTGTTTTTT. Its protein product is CASSAVRGGYTGELFF.

This clonotype was counted at least ten times. The CDR3 protein is CASSLSNSGNTIYF. The DNA of the CDR3 is TGTGCCAGCAGCCTAAGTAACTCTGGAAACACCATATATTTT. The gene calls are TRBV14 and TRBJ1-3, with D hard to call. Trimming pared 4 bases from V and 0 bases from J, leaving 7 bases between. The V gene's germline CDR1 is SGHDN and CDR2 FVKESK. This CDR3 region has 14 residues. Full variable domain (remainder filled in from reference TRBV14 and TRBJ1-3): EAGVTQFPSHSVIEKGQTVTLRCDPISGHDNLYWYRRVMGKEIKFLLHFVKESKQDESGMPNNRFLAERTGGTYSTLKVQPAELEDSGVYFCASSLSNSGNTIYFGEGSWLTVV.

This clonotype occurred many times. V gene TRBV27 combines with J gene TRBJ2-5, with D hard to call. Per germline, CDR1 MNHEY and CDR2 SMNVEV (reference sequence). With 3 bases removed from V and 1 base from J, the gap between germline ends came to 18 bases. The CDR3 spans 17 residues. The CDR3 bases are TGTGCCAGCAGTTTTATAGCCGGACCGAGTTTCCAAGAGACCCAGTACTTC. Translating it yields CASSFIAGPSFQETQYF.

This sequence joins TRBV7-2 and TRBJ1-5; D unclear. Germline assignment: CDR1 SGHTA and CDR2 FQGNSA. This CDR3 has 14 amino acids. V was shortened by 5 bases and J by 0 bases, with 8 bases between the two germline ends. The CDR3 here is CASSERYSNQPQHF. The DNA for the CDR3 is TGTGCCAGCAGCGAGCGATATAGCAATCAGCCCCAGCATTTT.

This clonotype was detected only a few times. The chain couples TRBV12-5 to TRBJ1-1; 8 bases are shared with TRBD1. CDR3 length equals 17 residues. CDR1 LGHNT and CDR2 FRNRAP come from the germline V gene. V trimming: 3 bases; J trimming: 1 base; junction bases outside the gene matches: 10. The CDR3 loop is CASGFATGGMGNTEAFF. CDR3 nucleotides: TGTGCTAGTGGTTTTGCAACAGGGGGAATGGGGAACACTGAAGCTTTCTTT.

Many counts were recorded for this clonotype. The J gene is TRBJ1-3, the V gene TRBV5-1; tentatively, D is TRBD1 (5 bases). The germline V gene encodes CDR1 SGHRS and CDR2 YFSETQ. The length of the CDR3 is 16 residues. Trimming stripped 2 bases from V and 3 bases from J, with 15 bases between. CDR3 nucleotide sequence: TGCGCCAGCAGCTTTGATACAGGCAATTATGGAAACACCATATATTTT. Translated: CASSFDTGNYGNTIYF.

The table lists this clonotype with many counts. The rearrangement joins TRBV18 to TRBJ1-1; D remains ambiguous. Per germline, CDR1 KGHSH and CDR2 LQKENI. The V gene lost 0 bases and the J gene lost 6 bases, with 11 bases spanning the gap. The length of the CDR3 is 14 residues. The CDR3: CASSPPGQSSEAFF. The CDR3 nucleotides read TGTGCCAGCTCACCACCGGGCCAGTCATCTGAAGCTTTCTTT.

This clonotype was seen ten or more times. The V gene is TRBV4-2, the J gene TRBJ1-3; 7 bases are shared with TRBD1. The germline V gene has CDR1 LGHNA and CDR2 YNFKEQ. The CDR3 is 16 residues long. Unmatched junction bases numbered 5, after V lost 1 base and J lost 2 bases. The CDR3 sequence: CASSQGGGGTGNTIYF. CDR3 DNA: TGTGCCAGCAGCCAAGGAGGGGGCGGGACTGGAAACACCATATATTTT.

This clonotype was recorded at least ten times. The V and J genes are TRBV20-1 and TRBJ2-7; D uncertain. V lost 1 base, J lost 4 bases, and 17 bases lay in between. CDR1 DFQATT and CDR2 SNEGSKA come from the germline V gene (reference sequence). The CDR3 runs 15 residues. Here the CDR3 DNA reads TGCAGTGCTAGAGGGGCAGGTTCTACCCCTTACGAGCAGTACTTC. Amino acid sequence: CSARGAGSTPYEQYF.

This clonotype was counted many times. This chain links TRBV18 with TRBJ2-1; possible D gene TRBD2, 5 bases. Germline V lookup: CDR1 KGHSH, CDR2 LQKENI. This CDR3 is 13 amino acids long. The V end lost 4 bases, the J end lost 10 bases, and 14 bases lay between the germline ends. The CDR3 sequence: CASSQLEFTEQFF. DNA for the CDR3: TGTGCCAGCTCACAACTAGAATTCACAGAGCAGTTCTTC. Supplemented by reference TRBV18 and TRBJ2-1, the full variable domain reads NAGVMQNPRHLVRRRGQEARLRCSPMKGHSHVYWYRQLPEEGLKFMVYLQKENIIDESGMPKERFSAEFPKEGPSILRIQQVVRGDSAAYFCASSQLEFTEQFFGPGTRLTVL.

This clonotype showed up many times. The chain carries TRBV6-1 and TRBJ2-1; no firm D call. CDR1 is MNHNS and CDR2 is SASEGT in the germline V gene. The CDR3 is 15 residues long. Between the trimmed V and J ends, which lost 3 bases and 1 base, there was a span of 10 bases. In DNA form, the CDR3 reads TGTGCCAGCAGTGAGGGTTGGCAGTCCTACAATGAGCAGTTCTTC. Residues: CASSEGWQSYNEQFF.

This clonotype was seen at least ten times. CDR3 amino acids: CASSFSSGGGELFF. The CDR3 bases are TGTGCCAGCAGTTTCTCCTCAGGGGGCGGGGAGCTGTTTTTT. V usage is TRBV12-3 or TRBV12-4 and J usage is TRBJ2-2; 7 positions match TRBD1. This CDR3 spans 14 amino acids. J gave up 7 bases and V 3 bases, and 5 bases lay outside the gene matches.